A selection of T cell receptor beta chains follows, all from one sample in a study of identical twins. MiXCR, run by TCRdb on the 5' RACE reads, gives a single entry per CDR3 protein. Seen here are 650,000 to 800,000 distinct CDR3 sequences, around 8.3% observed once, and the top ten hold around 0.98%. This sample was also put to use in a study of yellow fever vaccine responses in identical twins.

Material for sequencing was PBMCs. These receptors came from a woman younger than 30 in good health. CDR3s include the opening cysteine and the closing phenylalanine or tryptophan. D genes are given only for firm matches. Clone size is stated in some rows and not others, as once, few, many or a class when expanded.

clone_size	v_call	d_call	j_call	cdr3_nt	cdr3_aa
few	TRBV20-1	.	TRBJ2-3	TGCAGTGAACTAGGGAAGGCCACAGATACGCAGTATTTT	CSELGKATDTQYF
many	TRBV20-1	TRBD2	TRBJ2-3	TGCAGTGCTAGATCGGGGGGGGGCACTGATACGCAGTATTTT	CSARSGGGTDTQYF
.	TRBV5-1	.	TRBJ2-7	TGCGCCAGCAGCTTGGTGGGGGCTAACTACGAGCAGTACTTC	CASSLVGANYEQYF
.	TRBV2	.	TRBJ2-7	TGTGCCAGCAGTGTACCAGACTCCTACGAGCAGTACTTC	CASSVPDSYEQYF
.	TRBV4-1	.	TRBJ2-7	TGCGCCAGCAGCCAGGTTTCTAGCGACTTCCCCTACGAGCAGTACTTC	CASSQVSSDFPYEQYF
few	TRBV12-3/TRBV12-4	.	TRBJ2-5	TGTGCCAGCAGTTACTCCCGGATAGGGGCCATACAAGAGACCCAGTACTTC	CASSYSRIGAIQETQYF
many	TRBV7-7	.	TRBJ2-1	TGTGCTAGCAGCTTATTCAGTACCGGTGAGCAGTTCTTC	CASSLFSTGEQFF
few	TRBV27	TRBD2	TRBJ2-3	TGTGCCAGCAGTTTATGGGCGGGGGGGCCGGATACGCAGTATTTT	CASSLWAGGPDTQYF
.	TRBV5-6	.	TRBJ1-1	TGTGCCAGCAGCTGGGGCCTACAGGGAATGAACACTGAAGCTTTCTTT	CASSWGLQGMNTEAFF
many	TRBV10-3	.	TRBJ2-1	TGTGCCATCAGTCAGGACAATGAGCAGTTCTTC	CAISQDNEQFF
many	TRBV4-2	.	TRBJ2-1	TGTGCCAGCAGCCTTCTGGACTACGACAATGAGCAGTTCTTC	CASSLLDYDNEQFF
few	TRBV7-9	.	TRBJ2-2	TGTGCCAGCAGCCCCCCCGCCGCCGGGGAGCTGTTTTTT	CASSPPAAGELFF
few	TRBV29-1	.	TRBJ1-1	TGCAGCGCCGGACGGACAGCTATGAACACTGAAGCTTTCTTT	CSAGRTAMNTEAFF
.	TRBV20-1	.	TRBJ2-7	TGCACCCTCCCACCTGGGACTCCGTCCTACGAGCAGTACTTC	CTLPPGTPSYEQYF